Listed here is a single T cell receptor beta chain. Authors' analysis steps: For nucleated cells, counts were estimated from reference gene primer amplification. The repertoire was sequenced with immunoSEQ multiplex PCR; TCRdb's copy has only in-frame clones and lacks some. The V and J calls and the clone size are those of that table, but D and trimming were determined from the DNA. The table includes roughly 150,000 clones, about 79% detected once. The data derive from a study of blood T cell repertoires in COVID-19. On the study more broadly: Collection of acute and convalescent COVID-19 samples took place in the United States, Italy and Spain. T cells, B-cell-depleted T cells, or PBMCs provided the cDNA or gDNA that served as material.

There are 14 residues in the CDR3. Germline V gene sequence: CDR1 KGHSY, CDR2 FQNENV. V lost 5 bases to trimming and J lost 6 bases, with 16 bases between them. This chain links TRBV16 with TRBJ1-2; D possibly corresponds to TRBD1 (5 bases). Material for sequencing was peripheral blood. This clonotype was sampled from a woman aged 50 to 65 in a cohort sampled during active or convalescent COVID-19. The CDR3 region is CASSESVEGNGYTF. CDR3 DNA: TGTGCCAGCAGCGAAAGCGTGGAGGGGAATGGCTACACCTTC.